Each of the 26 T cell receptor beta chains below was sequenced from the same sample in a study of blood T cell repertoires in COVID-19. The assay was immunoSEQ multiplex PCR, and TCRdb's table has in-frame clones only and misses some. In the table there are around 250,000 clones, 80% to 90% of which are singletons. The sequenced sample consisted of PBMCs or T cells enriched from blood (not recorded which). All receptors come from a woman in her forties who had been exposed to COVID-19.

This chain links TRBV2 with TRBJ1-2; possible D gene TRBD1, 5 bases. Germline V CDR1 and CDR2: SNHLY, FYNNEI. CDR3 length: 11 amino acids. The V end lost 7 bases, the J end lost 4 bases, and 7 bases lay between the germline ends. DNA of the CDR3: TGTGCCAGCACGCAGGGCTATGGCTACACCTTC. It is translated as CASTQGYGYTF. Combining the CDR3 with reference TRBV2 and TRBJ1-2 gives the whole variable domain EPEVTQTPSHQVTQMGQEVILRCVPISNHLYFYWYRQILGQKVEFLVSFYNNEISEKSEIFDDQFSVERPDGSNFTLKIRSTKLEDSAMYFCASTQGYGYTFGSGTRLTVV.

This clone was seen a few times. The V and J genes are TRBV5-1 and TRBJ2-5, with TRBD2 matching 10 bases. CDR1 is SGHRS, CDR2 YFSETQ, per germline. V trimming: 0 bases; J trimming: 5 bases; junction bases outside the gene matches: 10. This CDR3 region has 17 residues. DNA of the CDR3: TGCGCCAGCAGCTTGGGGCAAAGCGGGGGGGCCGTCGAGACCCAGTACTTC. This encodes CASSLGQSGGAVETQYF.

The V gene is TRBV13, the J gene TRBJ2-7; tentative D call: TRBD2 (5 bases). The V and J ends lost 1 base and 4 bases respectively, with 14 bases between them. Germline lookup yields CDR1 PRHDT and CDR2 FYEKMQ (reference sequence). The CDR3 extends over 15 amino acids. The CDR3 loop is CASSLAGLTFYEQYF. The CDR3 coding sequence is TGTGCCAGCAGCTTAGCAGGACTGACATTTTACGAGCAGTACTTC.

The chain recombines TRBV7-9 with TRBJ1-1; D is unresolved. The CDR3 has 15 amino acids. V lost 8 bases to trimming and J lost 1 base, with 17 bases between them. Germline assignment: CDR1 SEHNR and CDR2 FQNEAQ (reference sequence). CDR3 sequence (DNA): TGTGCCAGCCGTTTGCCCGGCGGTGAGAACACTGAAGCTTTCTTT. It yields the protein CASRLPGGENTEAFF.

The chain links TRBV7-2 to TRBJ1-2; TRBD1 aligns across 9 bases. J gave up 7 bases and V 2 bases, and 5 bases lay outside the gene matches. This CDR3 has 14 amino acids. Germline CDR1 is SGHTA and CDR2 is FQGNSA. CDR3 residues: CASSLSTGGGGYTF. In nucleotides, the CDR3 is TGTGCCAGCAGCTTATCGACAGGGGGAGGTGGCTACACCTTC.

The chain employs TRBV19 and TRBJ1-6; no definite D call. This CDR3 spans 13 amino acids. Deletions cut 4 bases from V and 8 bases from J, with 9 bases between. Germline CDR1 is LNHDA and CDR2 is SQIVND (reference sequence). In DNA, the CDR3 is TGTGCCAGTAGTACAAGAGGAGATTCACCCCTCCACTTT. This codes for CASSTRGDSPLHF.

The J gene is TRBJ2-3, the V gene TRBV19; D ambiguous. Between the trimmed V and J ends, which lost 6 bases and 3 bases, there was a span of 7 bases. Germline V CDR1 and CDR2: LNHDA, SQIVND (reference sequence). The CDR3 has 12 amino acids. CDR3: CASSQVTDTQYF. For the CDR3, the DNA is TGTGCCAGTAGCCAGGTAACAGATACGCAGTATTTT. The full variable domain, with the rest looked up from reference TRBV19 and TRBJ2-3, is DGGITQSPKYLFRKEGQNVTLSCEQNLNHDAMYWYRQDPGQGLRLIYYSQIVNDFQKGDIAEGYSVSREKKESFPLTVTSAQKNPTAFYLCASSQVTDTQYFGPGTRLTVL.

The CDR3 region is CAISESEVQPQHF. The CDR3 DNA sequence: TGTGCCATCAGTGAGTCTGAGGTCCAGCCCCAGCATTTT. V is TRBV10-3 and J is TRBJ1-5; D is unclear. V was cut by 0 bases and J by 7 bases, with 7 bases left in between. In germline, CDR1 is ENHRY, CDR2 SYGVKD. This CDR3 is built from 13 residues.

This clone occurred once. V is TRBV12-3 or TRBV12-4 and J is TRBJ2-7, with D unclear. V gave up 6 bases and J gave up 4 bases, with 10 bases separating them. This CDR3 region has 12 residues. The CDR3 sequence: CASSKTVYEQYV. The CDR3 DNA sequence: TGTGCCAGCAGCAAAACAGTGTACGAGCAGTACGTC.

This clone was recorded once. The genes are TRBV7-8 and TRBJ1-5; 7 positions match TRBD1. The CDR3 length is 16 residues. CDR1 and CDR2 (germline): SGHVS, FQNEAQ. Germline trimming cut 4 bases from V and 6 bases from J; bases unmatched to any gene: 12. The CDR3 loop reads CASSSTEARGRQPQHF. CDR3 bases: TGTGCCAGCAGCTCCACGGAAGCGAGGGGGCGTCAGCCCCAGCATTTT.

This clone was seen once. Other DNA sequences in this specimen translate into the identical CDR3. The V and J genes are TRBV7-3 and TRBJ1-5; weak D call: TRBD1 (6 bases). The CDR3 runs 13 residues. CDR1 is SGHTA, CDR2 FQGTGA, per germline. Trimming pared 2 bases from V and 4 bases from J, leaving 6 bases between. This CDR3 reads CASSLDRNQPQHF. The CDR3 bases are TGTGCCAGCAGCTTAGACAGGAATCAGCCCCAGCATTTT.

The genes are TRBV28 and TRBJ1-4; TRBD1 matches at 8 bases. The junction had 3 bases not matched to a gene; V was cut back by 7 bases and J by 8 bases. The CDR3 spans 12 residues. Germline assignment: CDR1 MDHEN and CDR2 SYDVKM. The CDR3 loop reads CASTRGREKLFF. CDR3 bases: TGTGCCAGCACCAGGGGGCGAGAAAAACTGTTTTTT.

The genes are TRBV6-5 and TRBJ2-1, with no clear D. The CDR3 runs to 12 residues. The V and J ends lost 5 bases and 9 bases respectively, with 11 bases between them. Germline V CDR1 and CDR2: MNHEY, SVGAGI. CDR3 sequence (DNA): TGTGCCAGCAGTAGCAGCGATACTGAGCAGTTCTTC. This gives the protein CASSSSDTEQFF.

This chain connects TRBV4-1 to TRBJ2-1; weak D call: TRBD1 (7 bases). Germline V lookup: CDR1 MGHRA, CDR2 YSYEKL. This CDR3 has 14 amino acids. V lost 1 base and J lost 9, with 13 bases in between. In DNA form, the CDR3 reads TGCGCCAGCAGCCAAGGACAGGGCGGGACTGAGCAGTTCTTC. Its translation is CASSQGQGGTEQFF.

This chain joins TRBV4-2 and TRBJ2-7, with D possibly matching TRBD2 (5 bases). The germline gives CDR1 LGHNA, CDR2 YNFKEQ. The CDR3 length is 15 residues. Trimming cost V 1 base and J 4 bases, with 14 bases left between them. As DNA, the CDR3 is TGTGCCAGCAGCCAAGCCTCGGGGAGCGCGTACGAGCAGTACTTC. Translated, it gives CASSQASGSAYEQYF.

This clone was seen only once. The J gene is TRBJ1-3, the V gene TRBV19; 9 nucleotides agree with TRBD1. J gave up 3 bases and V 3 bases, and 6 bases lay outside the gene matches. This CDR3 has 16 residues. Germline V gives CDR1 LNHDA, CDR2 SQIVND (reference sequence). CDR3 residues: CASSIGRGQGGNTIYF. The CDR3 DNA is TGTGCCAGTAGTATTGGCAGGGGACAGGGTGGAAACACCATATATTTT.

The chain uses TRBV7-9 and TRBJ2-7, with D hard to call. V shed 4 bases and J shed 2 bases, with 15 bases lying between them. This CDR3 contains 15 residues. Germline V gene data show CDR1 as SEHNR and CDR2 as FQNEAQ (reference sequence). CDR3 in amino acids: CASSSLLDNPYEQYF. CDR3 nucleotides: TGTGCCAGCAGCTCCCTCCTTGACAATCCCTACGAGCAGTACTTC.

The chain recombines TRBV27 with TRBJ1-2, with a weak D call TRBD1 (6 bases). Germline V gives CDR1 MNHEY, CDR2 SMNVEV (reference sequence). The length of the CDR3 is 13 residues. The germline V and J ends were trimmed by 4 bases and 6 bases, with 12 bases remaining between them. CDR3 in amino acids: CASSWRQGNGYTF. In DNA, the CDR3 is TGTGCCAGCAGTTGGCGGCAGGGGAATGGCTACACCTTC.

Of note for this clone: One junction end does not reproduce the germline sequence, and a read error may be involved. CDR3 nucleotides: TGTGCCAGCAGCTCGACGACAGGGGAAATCGGGGAGCTGTTTTTT. Its translation is CASSSTTGEIGELFF. The chain is built from TRBV5-1 and TRBJ2-2; 8 positions match TRBD1. Germline V gene data show CDR1 as SGHRS and CDR2 as YFSETQ. The CDR3 covers 15 residues.

The V gene is TRBV24-1, the J gene TRBJ2-5, with D unresolved. The CDR3 has 16 residues. The V gene lost 4 bases and the J gene lost 2 bases, with 16 bases spanning the gap. Germline loops: CDR1 KGHDR, CDR2 SFDVKD. This CDR3 is CATSDPGFRQQETQYF. The CDR3 nucleotides are TGTGCCACCAGTGACCCCGGGTTTAGGCAACAAGAGACCCAGTACTTC.

This clone showed up just once. CDR3 DNA: TGTGCCAGCAAAGACATCGGTGGATATGGCTACACCTTC. Amino acid sequence: CASKDIGGYGYTF. This rearrangement joins TRBV2 to TRBJ1-2; D remains unclear. The CDR3 sequence is 13 residues long. The V gene lost 7 bases and the J gene lost 5 bases, with 14 bases spanning the gap. Germline V gene sequence: CDR1 SNHLY, CDR2 FYNNEI.

This chain joins TRBV27 and TRBJ2-2; 8 bases fit TRBD2. V shed 5 bases and J 5 bases; nucleotides not matched to a gene: 13. The CDR3 covers 17 residues. Germline CDR1 MNHEY, CDR2 SMNVEV (reference sequence). CDR3 in DNA: TGTGCCAGCAGTGCCAACCCGGGAGGGCAACGGACCGGGGAGCTGTTTTTT. Translated: CASSANPGGQRTGELFF.

The sample holds one count of this clone. The chain links TRBV14 to TRBJ1-1, with D possibly being TRBD1 (6 bases). The V gene's germline CDR1 is SGHDN and CDR2 FVKESK. This CDR3 contains 16 residues. V lost 4 bases, J lost 5 bases, and 20 bases lay in between. CDR3 sequence reads: CASSPNYGGRRTEAFF. The CDR3 region has the DNA TGTGCCAGCAGCCCCAATTACGGGGGGCGTAGGACTGAAGCTTTCTTT.

On this clone itself: At one of its ends the junction is not consistent with the germline gene, which may arise from a read error. The J gene is TRBJ2-3, the V gene TRBV5-1; the D is unclear. From germline, CDR1 is SGHRS and CDR2 YFSETQ. The CDR3 covers 14 residues. CDR3 nucleotide sequence: TGTGCCAGCAGCCCCGGAGTCTCGTCGGATACGCAGTATTTT. Its translation is CASSPGVSSDTQYF.

The chain uses TRBV4-2 and TRBJ1-6; D gene unclear. Germline assignment: CDR1 LGHNA and CDR2 YNFKEQ. Trimming left V 0 bases short and J 8 bases short, with 11 bases between. The CDR3 contains 15 residues. Here the CDR3 DNA reads TGTGCCAGCAGCCAAGAAGAGGGTCTGGATTCACCCCTCCACTTT. Translating it yields CASSQEEGLDSPLHF.

The chain uses TRBV6-2 or TRBV6-3 and TRBJ2-1; D gene uncertain. The germline V and J ends were trimmed by 4 bases and 4 bases, with 5 bases remaining between them. The germline gives CDR1 MNHEY, CDR2 SVGEGT. The CDR3 contains 12 residues. The CDR3 here is CASSFEYNEQFF. CDR3 in DNA: TGTGCCAGCAGTTTTGAGTACAATGAGCAGTTCTTC.